This T cell receptor (beta chain) was recovered during a study of blood T cell repertoires in COVID-19. Data came from immunoSEQ multiplex PCR; TCRdb stores just in-frame clones and leaves some out. The sample has about 99,000 clones, roughly 86% seen once. Germline loops: CDR1 MNHEY, CDR2 SVGAGI. V lost 8 bases and J lost 5, with 18 bases in between. CDR3 size: 14 residues. The specimen sequenced was peripheral blood. The chain employs TRBV6-5 and TRBJ1-1; tentatively, D is TRBD1 (6 bases). The receptor was isolated from a woman aged 60 to 75 in a cohort sampled during active or convalescent COVID-19. This CDR3 is CASSKTQGLTEAFF. DNA of the CDR3: TGTGCCAGCTCCAAAACCCAGGGGCTAACTGAAGCTTTCTTT.